This TCR beta chain was retrieved from a study of T cells after yellow fever vaccination. Study conclusions and caveats: The study re-detected most primary-vaccination clones after the booster (about 96% CD4, almost 90% CD8). Abundant contaminating clonotypes from the bulk population could appear in FACS-sorted repertoires.

V lost 5 bases, J lost 5 bases, and 8 bases stayed unmatched. CDR1 and CDR2 from the germline V gene are SNHLY and FYNNEI. The CDR3 is 15 amino acids. This clonotype was counted between two and nine times. What it recognizes is unknown. Universal primer sites and UMIs were introduced during 5'RACE template-switching synthesis of TCR cDNA. TCRdb independently ran MiXCR on the 5' RACE reads; one entry per CDR3 protein. The data hold about 340,000 distinct CDR3 sequences, with about 4% observed a single time. The rearrangement joins TRBV2 to TRBJ1-5; 8 bases fit TRBD1. The sequence came from a man between 18 and 35 years old who received the YFV17D yellow fever vaccine. The sequences come from PBMCs, collected 5 days after the yellow fever booster vaccination. CDR3 nucleotide sequence: TGTGCCAGCAGTCCGCAGGGGGCGGTTGATCAGCCCCAGCATTTT. This gives the protein CASSPQGAVDQPQHF.